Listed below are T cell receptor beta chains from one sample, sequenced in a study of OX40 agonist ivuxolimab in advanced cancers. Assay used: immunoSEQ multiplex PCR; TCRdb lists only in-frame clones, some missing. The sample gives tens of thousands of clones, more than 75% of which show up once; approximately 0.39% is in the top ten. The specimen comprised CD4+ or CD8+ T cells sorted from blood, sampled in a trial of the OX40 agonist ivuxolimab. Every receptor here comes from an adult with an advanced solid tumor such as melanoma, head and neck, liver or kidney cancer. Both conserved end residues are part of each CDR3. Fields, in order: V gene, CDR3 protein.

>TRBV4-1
CATPTGRVYNEQFF
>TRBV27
CASSLDQETQYF
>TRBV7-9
CASSLGNPGVSGNTIYF
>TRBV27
CASRLTGTDQPQHF
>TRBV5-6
CASSLFAGAYQPQHF
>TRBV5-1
CASSSDSNTEAFF
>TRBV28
CASSFDGYQPQHF
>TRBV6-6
CASSYSGQGGNTEAFF
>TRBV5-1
CASRNGPNTEAFF
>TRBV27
CASSPYQIGTDTQYF
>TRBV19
CASSPQDRAYGYTF
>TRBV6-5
CASRKDRDATYEQYF
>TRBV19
CASSTPPGQGANGYTF
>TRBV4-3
CASSRQTGGAGYEQYF
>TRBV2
CASKGRPGNEKLFF
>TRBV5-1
CASSQTGMGNTEAFF
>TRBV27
CASSFGLADEQYF
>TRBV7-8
CASSFGTGGAEQYF
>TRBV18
CASSTQGEYGYTF
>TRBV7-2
CASSTSPMHNQPQHF
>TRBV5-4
CASRRTGAGNEQFF
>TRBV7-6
CASSLATGFEQFF
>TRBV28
CASASTGGPNYEQYF
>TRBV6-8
CASSHSGEHGYTF
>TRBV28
CAILVAVNQPQHF
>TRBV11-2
CATRWTNTEAFF
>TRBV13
CASSLLAKVTDTQYF
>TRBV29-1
CSVGAGGTDTQYF
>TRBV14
CASSRLAGALSDTQYF
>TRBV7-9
CASSSGTGGWQEKLFF
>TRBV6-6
CASWRNYGYTF
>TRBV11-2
CASSLRLAGATDTQYF
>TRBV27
CASSLSMAGVAYEQYF
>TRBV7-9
CASSLTGESSPLHF
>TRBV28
CASSLSQANTEAFF
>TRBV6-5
CASSYNSNQPQHF
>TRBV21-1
CASSTRCGGQGYEQYF
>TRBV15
CATSRDGAGYTDTQYF
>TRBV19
CASSIDLRTGNQPQHF
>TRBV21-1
CASSPPGWQPQHF
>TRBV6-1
CASSVGQGETQYF
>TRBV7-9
CASSSSGGPNNYGYTF
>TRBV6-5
CASSYRPAEQFF
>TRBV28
CASSPPPGVNSPLHF
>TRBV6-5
CASSPPGVYGYTF
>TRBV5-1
CASSIAGTGIDTEAFF
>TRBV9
CASSAALPGQPTYNYGYTF